The subject of this entry is one TCR beta chain. Its antigen is still unknown. The data belong to a study of CD8 T cells in ankylosing spondylitis. Construction of TCR beta libraries was performed using quantitative 5'-RACE with molecular barcodes. TCRdb re-analysed the 5' RACE reads in MiXCR, keeping a single row per CDR3 protein. This table holds under 450,000 distinct CDR3 sequences, 20% found once. Trimming took 5 bases from V and 3 from J; bases not matched to a gene: 10. This CDR3 has 14 residues. In germline, CDR1 is DFQATT, CDR2 SNEGSKA (reference sequence). General study points: Within peripheral blood, clones linked to disease were CD8+ and relatively rare. From matched ankylosing spondylitis synovial fluid, disease-linked clones were reportedly recovered at significantly enriched levels. Characteristic of ankylosing spondylitis blood, it appeared, was a TCR beta motif comprising roughly 8 highly homologous variants.

The sequence was obtained from a male donor with ankylosing spondylitis or in good health (not recorded which). What was sequenced was blood, either unsorted or a sorted T cell fraction (not recorded which). This chain connects TRBV20-1 to TRBJ2-7, with 7 positions matching TRBD1. CDR3: CSAPPGTEYYEQYF. The DNA for the CDR3 is TGCAGTGCTCCTCCTGGGACAGAATACTACGAGCAGTACTTC.